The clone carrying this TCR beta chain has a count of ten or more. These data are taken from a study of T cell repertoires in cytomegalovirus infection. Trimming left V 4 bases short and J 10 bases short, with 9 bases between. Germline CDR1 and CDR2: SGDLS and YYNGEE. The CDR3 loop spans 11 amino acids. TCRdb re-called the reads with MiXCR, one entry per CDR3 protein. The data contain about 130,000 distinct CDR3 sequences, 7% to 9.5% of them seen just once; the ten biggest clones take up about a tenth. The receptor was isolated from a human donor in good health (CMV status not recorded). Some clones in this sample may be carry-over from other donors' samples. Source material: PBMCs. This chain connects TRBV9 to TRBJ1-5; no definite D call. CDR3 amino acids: CASSSPIPQHF. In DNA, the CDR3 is TGTGCCAGCAGCTCCCCAATCCCCCAGCATTTT.